This is a list of T cell receptor beta chains from one sample in a study of blood T cell repertoires in COVID-19. Profiling relied on immunoSEQ multiplex PCR, and the TCRdb table lists in-frame clones only, not all of them. The sample has some 70,000 clones; over 75% are singletons. Sequenced sample: peripheral blood. These receptors all stem from a man aged 40-49 years with COVID-19, enrolled during active disease. The CDR3 runs from the conserved cysteine through the conserved F or W. The order of the fields is J gene, clone size, V gene, D gene, CDR3 DNA, CDR3 protein. D genes are given only for firm matches. Clone size is stated in some rows and not others, as once, few, many or a class when expanded.

j_call: TRBJ1-2
clone_size: -
v_call: TRBV19
d_call: -
cdr3_nt: TGTGCCAGTAGTATAGCCCGTTCCTATGGCTACACCTTC
cdr3_aa: CASSIARSYGYTF

j_call: TRBJ2-2
clone_size: -
v_call: TRBV7-2
d_call: -
cdr3_nt: TGTGCCAGCAGCCTCGGACATACGAACACCGGGGAGCTGTTTTTT
cdr3_aa: CASSLGHTNTGELFF

j_call: TRBJ2-5
clone_size: -
v_call: TRBV6-2/TRBV6-3
d_call: TRBD2
cdr3_nt: TGTGCCAGCAGTTCCAGACTAGCGGGGGTATGGGAGACCCAGTACTTC
cdr3_aa: CASSSRLAGVWETQYF

j_call: TRBJ2-1
clone_size: -
v_call: TRBV9
d_call: TRBD2
cdr3_nt: TGTGCCAGCAGCGCCCCGGGACTACCCCCATACAATGAGCAGTTCTTC
cdr3_aa: CASSAPGLPPYNEQFF

j_call: TRBJ2-3
clone_size: -
v_call: TRBV10-3
d_call: -
cdr3_nt: TGTGCCATCAGTGCCTCAGGTCCACCTAGCACAGATACGCAGTATTTT
cdr3_aa: CAISASGPPSTDTQYF

j_call: TRBJ1-6
clone_size: -
v_call: TRBV6-1
d_call: -
cdr3_nt: TGTGCCAGCAGTGAAGGAGCAGGGGAAAATTCACCCCTCCACTTT
cdr3_aa: CASSEGAGENSPLHF

j_call: TRBJ2-7
clone_size: once
v_call: TRBV18
d_call: -
cdr3_nt: TGTGCCAGCTCACCACCACAGTCCTACGAGCAGTACTTC
cdr3_aa: CASSPPQSYEQYF

j_call: TRBJ1-1
clone_size: -
v_call: TRBV28
d_call: -
cdr3_nt: TGTGCCAGCGGAAGACTTATGAACACTGAAGCTTTCTTT
cdr3_aa: CASGRLMNTEAFF

j_call: TRBJ2-5
clone_size: -
v_call: TRBV30
d_call: -
cdr3_nt: TGTGCCTGGAGTCGGAACAGACAAGAGACCCAGTACTTC
cdr3_aa: CAWSRNRQETQYF

j_call: TRBJ2-2
clone_size: -
v_call: TRBV5-1
d_call: -
cdr3_nt: TGCGCCAGCAGCTTGGGTCAGGGATATAACACCGGGGAGCTGTTTTTT
cdr3_aa: CASSLGQGYNTGELFF

j_call: TRBJ1-4
clone_size: -
v_call: TRBV10-2
d_call: -
cdr3_nt: TGCGCCAGCAGTGCCAATAATGAAAAACTGTTTTTT
cdr3_aa: CASSANNEKLFF

j_call: TRBJ1-5
clone_size: few
v_call: TRBV27
d_call: TRBD1
cdr3_nt: TGTGCCAGCAGTTCCGGGACAGGACCATGGCAGCCCCAGCATTTT
cdr3_aa: CASSSGTGPWQPQHF

j_call: TRBJ2-3
clone_size: -
v_call: TRBV2
d_call: -
cdr3_nt: TGTGCCAGCAGTGAGGCCAGAGATACGCAGTATTTT
cdr3_aa: CASSEARDTQYF

j_call: TRBJ2-1
clone_size: few
v_call: TRBV5-1
d_call: -
cdr3_nt: TGCGCCAGCAGCTTGGCCACAGGCTCCTACAATGAGCAGTTCTTC
cdr3_aa: CASSLATGSYNEQFF

j_call: TRBJ2-7
clone_size: -
v_call: TRBV3-1/TRBV3-2
d_call: TRBD1
cdr3_nt: TGTGCCAGCAGCCAAGGTGGAGCGACAGGGGCGGTATACGAGCAGTACTTC
cdr3_aa: CASSQGGATGAVYEQYF

j_call: TRBJ2-7
clone_size: -
v_call: TRBV7-9
d_call: TRBD2
cdr3_nt: TGTGCCAGCAGCTCCCCCACTAGCGGGGGGGATAGCTCCTACGAGCAGTACTTC
cdr3_aa: CASSSPTSGGDSSYEQYF

j_call: TRBJ1-1
clone_size: -
v_call: TRBV7-3
d_call: TRBD1
cdr3_nt: TGTGCCAGCAGCTTAAACGGACAGGGTTCGGGGACTGAAGCTTTCTTT
cdr3_aa: CASSLNGQGSGTEAFF

j_call: TRBJ2-5
clone_size: -
v_call: TRBV2
d_call: -
cdr3_nt: TGTGCCAGCAGTGAAGGAGGCGGAAGATGGGAGACCCAGTACTTC
cdr3_aa: CASSEGGGRWETQYF

j_call: TRBJ1-1
clone_size: -
v_call: TRBV6-5
d_call: -
cdr3_nt: TGTGCCATTCGCAGGGTGGGGAACACTGAAGCTTTCTTT
cdr3_aa: CAIRRVGNTEAFF

j_call: TRBJ2-1
clone_size: -
v_call: TRBV3-1/TRBV3-2
d_call: TRBD1
cdr3_nt: TGTGCCAGCAGCCAAGAAGGGACAGGGGGCAATGAGCAGTTCTTC
cdr3_aa: CASSQEGTGGNEQFF

j_call: TRBJ2-3
clone_size: -
v_call: TRBV6-5
d_call: TRBD2
cdr3_nt: TGTGCCAGCATTGCTAGCGGGGGGGCTCATACGCAGTATTTT
cdr3_aa: CASIASGGAHTQYF

j_call: TRBJ1-2
clone_size: -
v_call: TRBV14
d_call: TRBD1
cdr3_nt: TGTGCCAGCAGCCAAGAAAATATGGGACAGGGGAAGGGAAATGGCTACACCTTC
cdr3_aa: CASSQENMGQGKGNGYTF

j_call: TRBJ2-5
clone_size: -
v_call: TRBV3-1/TRBV3-2
d_call: TRBD2
cdr3_nt: TGTGCCAGCAGCCTGACTAGCGGGTCGCCTGAGACCCAGTACTTC
cdr3_aa: CASSLTSGSPETQYF

j_call: TRBJ2-3
clone_size: -
v_call: TRBV5-1
d_call: -
cdr3_nt: TGCGCCAGCAGCTTGGAGGGCAGGGGCGCAGATACGCAGTATTTT
cdr3_aa: CASSLEGRGADTQYF

j_call: TRBJ2-3
clone_size: -
v_call: TRBV6-5
d_call: -
cdr3_nt: TGTGCCAGCAAACTCATTCATCCGAGCACAGATACGCAGTATTTT
cdr3_aa: CASKLIHPSTDTQYF

j_call: TRBJ1-5
clone_size: -
v_call: TRBV2
d_call: -
cdr3_nt: TGTGCCAGCAGTCAGGACACCTCAGGCAATCAGCCCCAGCATTTT
cdr3_aa: CASSQDTSGNQPQHF

j_call: TRBJ2-3
clone_size: -
v_call: TRBV6-1
d_call: TRBD2
cdr3_nt: TGTGCCAGCAGTGGGACTAGCGGGGGGTTAACAGATACGCAGTATTTT
cdr3_aa: CASSGTSGGLTDTQYF

j_call: TRBJ1-2
clone_size: once
v_call: TRBV5-1
d_call: TRBD1
cdr3_nt: TGCGCCAGCAGTCCCGGGACAGCGCTGCAGTATGGCTACACCTTC
cdr3_aa: CASSPGTALQYGYTF

j_call: TRBJ1-3
clone_size: once
v_call: TRBV9
d_call: TRBD1
cdr3_nt: TGTGCCAGCAGCGTAGCCCCCCAGGGGGCGGTTGGAAACACCATATATTTT
cdr3_aa: CASSVAPQGAVGNTIYF

j_call: TRBJ2-1
clone_size: -
v_call: TRBV18
d_call: TRBD1
cdr3_nt: TGTGCCAGCTCACCCGGGACAGGGGTGGACAATGAGCAGTTCTTC
cdr3_aa: CASSPGTGVDNEQFF

j_call: TRBJ1-6
clone_size: -
v_call: TRBV12-2
d_call: -
cdr3_nt: TGTGCAAGTCGCCTAACGGGCCCCCCAGGGGATTCACCCCTCCACTTT
cdr3_aa: CASRLTGPPGDSPLHF

j_call: TRBJ2-7
clone_size: few
v_call: TRBV7-8
d_call: -
cdr3_nt: TGTGCCAGCAGCTTAGGCCGGGGAGAGCAGTACTTC
cdr3_aa: CASSLGRGEQYF

j_call: TRBJ2-6
clone_size: -
v_call: TRBV23-1
d_call: TRBD1
cdr3_nt: TGCGCCAGCATCGGGACAGCCTCTGGGGCCAACGTCCTGACTTTC
cdr3_aa: CASIGTASGANVLTF

j_call: TRBJ1-2
clone_size: few
v_call: TRBV5-1
d_call: -
cdr3_nt: TGCGCCAGCAGCTTAGAGGGTAATGGCTACACCTTC
cdr3_aa: CASSLEGNGYTF

j_call: TRBJ2-2
clone_size: -
v_call: TRBV9
d_call: -
cdr3_nt: TGTGCCAGCAGCCACACGAACACCGGGGAGCTGTTTTTT
cdr3_aa: CASSHTNTGELFF

j_call: TRBJ1-3
clone_size: -
v_call: TRBV12-3/TRBV12-4
d_call: -
cdr3_nt: TGTGCCAGCACCCGGAGCGGAAACACCATATATTTT
cdr3_aa: CASTRSGNTIYF